The 11 T cell receptor beta chains below all came from one sample that was sequenced in a study of CD8+ T cells in alopecia areata. Isolated RNA was reverse transcribed into cDNA used as the sequencing template. Some clones are missing from TCRdb's copy, which holds only in-frame ones; the method was immunoSEQ multiplex PCR. The table lists roughly 30,000 clones, 62% of them singletons. The specimen was NKG2D-high CD8+ T cells sorted from blood. The receptors originated from a human donor with alopecia areata.

This clone was picked up a small number of times. The chain couples TRBV5-1 to TRBJ2-4; tentative D call: TRBD2 (5 bases). This CDR3 has 13 amino acids. The germline gives CDR1 SGHRS, CDR2 YFSETQ. V dropped 4 bases and J dropped 5 bases, with 10 bases sitting between them. This CDR3 is CASSGWTENIQYF. For the CDR3, the DNA is TGCGCCAGCAGCGGATGGACTGAAAACATTCAGTACTTC.

The J gene is TRBJ2-1, the V gene TRBV27; weak D call: TRBD2 (6 bases). The germline gives CDR1 MNHEY, CDR2 SMNVEV (reference sequence). V lost 5 bases and J 0 bases, leaving 11 bases between the germline ends. The CDR3 is 15 residues long. This CDR3 reads CASSPRDSSYNEQFF. DNA for the CDR3: TGTGCCAGCAGTCCCCGGGACTCCTCCTACAATGAGCAGTTCTTC.

The chain combines TRBV30 with TRBJ2-7; D possibly corresponds to TRBD2 (6 bases). Germline CDR1 reads GTSNPN; CDR2 reads SVGIG (reference sequence). The CDR3 contains 15 residues. The V gene lost 1 base and the J gene lost 3 bases, with 16 bases spanning the gap. The CDR3 bases are TGTGCCTGGAGTGCGTTCGGGACCGGGGGCTACGAGCAGTACTTC. Its translation: CAWSAFGTGGYEQYF.

The V call is TRBV10-3, the J call TRBJ2-7; D ambiguous. This CDR3 spans 13 amino acids. Trimming left V 8 bases short and J 4 bases short, with 15 bases between. Per the germline V gene, CDR1 is ENHRY and CDR2 is SYGVKD. CDR3 DNA: TGTGCCATCCGCAGTAATGACACTTACGAGCAGTACTTC. Translation gives CAIRSNDTYEQYF.

The sample holds a few counts of this clone. This chain links TRBV7-8 with TRBJ2-7, with 7 nucleotides matching TRBD2. Germline CDR1 is SGHVS and CDR2 is FQNEAQ. This CDR3 spans 14 amino acids. The V and J ends lost 5 bases and 2 bases, in that order; junction bases with no gene match: 6. The CDR3 protein is CASSVSGDAYEQYF. The DNA of the CDR3 is TGTGCCAGCAGCGTGAGCGGGGATGCCTACGAGCAGTACTTC.

This clone was detected only a few times. The V call is TRBV29-1, the J call TRBJ2-7, with TRBD1 identical over 7 bases. The CDR3 has 14 amino acids. Germline CDR1 reads SQVTM; CDR2 reads ANQGSEA. V shed 4 bases, J shed 6 bases, and the junction held 12 bases outside the gene matches. CDR3 in DNA: TGCAGCGTTGTGTCGTGGGGTACAGGGGTCGAGCAGTACTTC. Protein product: CSVVSWGTGVEQYF.

The gene calls are TRBV7-9 and TRBJ2-1, with D perhaps being TRBD1 or TRBD2 (5 bases each). Trimming shortened V by 3 bases and J by 2 bases, and 8 bases separated the two germline ends. The germline V gene encodes CDR1 SEHNR and CDR2 FQNEAQ (reference sequence). This CDR3 spans 14 amino acids. The CDR3 loop is CASSFGGTYNEQFF. CDR3 in DNA: TGTGCCAGCAGCTTTGGGGGTACCTACAATGAGCAGTTCTTC. Full variable domain (remainder filled in from reference TRBV7-9 and TRBJ2-1): DTGVSQNPRHKITKRGQNVTFRCDPISEHNRLYWYRQTLGQGPEFLTYFQNEAQLEKSRLLSDRFSAERPKGSFSTLEIQRTEQGDSAMYLCASSFGGTYNEQFFGPGTRLTVL.

The sample holds a few counts of this clone. The gene calls are TRBV27 and TRBJ2-1, with 9 bases identical to TRBD1. This CDR3 region has 16 residues. Trimming at V came to 6 bases and at J to 2 bases, leaving 8 bases not matched to a gene. Germline CDR1 reads MNHEY; CDR2 reads SMNVEV (reference sequence). The CDR3 reads CASRNYGTGTYNEQFF. The CDR3 region has the DNA TGTGCCAGCAGAAATTATGGGACAGGGACCTACAATGAGCAGTTCTTC.

V is TRBV28 and J is TRBJ2-3, with 7 bases matching TRBD2. V shed 3 bases, J shed 0 bases, and the junction held 9 bases outside the gene matches. Germline loops: CDR1 MDHEN, CDR2 SYDVKM. The CDR3 is made up of 17 amino acids. In nucleotides, the CDR3 is TGTGCCAGCAGTTTCTGGGCAGTCGGGAGGAGCACAGATACGCAGTATTTT. Protein sequence: CASSFWAVGRSTDTQYF.

The gene calls are TRBV2 and TRBJ2-1; 7 bases are shared with TRBD1. From germline, CDR1 is SNHLY and CDR2 FYNNEI. The CDR3 runs 15 residues. Germline trimming cut 10 bases from V and 0 bases from J; bases unmatched to any gene: 9. This CDR3 is CANTPTGSSYNEQFF. The CDR3 region has the DNA TGTGCCAACACACCGACAGGGAGCTCCTACAATGAGCAGTTCTTC.

The chain links TRBV7-3 to TRBJ2-3, with D unclear. V was pared by 5 bases and J by 6 bases, with 15 bases between. The V gene's germline CDR1 is SGHTA and CDR2 FQGTGA. The CDR3 has 14 amino acids. CDR3 loop: CASSQLPLPDTQYF. CDR3 coding DNA: TGTGCCAGCAGCCAGCTCCCCCTCCCGGATACGCAGTATTTT.